This TCR beta chain was found in a study of metastatic and nonmetastatic thyroid tumors. Across the study: Comparison of repertoires was carried out across blood and tumor or nodule tissue from malignant and benign thyroid patients.

Trimming stripped 4 bases from V and 4 bases from J, with 11 bases between. Germline V gene sequence: CDR1 SGDLS, CDR2 YYNGEE. CDR3 length: 13 amino acids. Thyroid surgery took place with no prior treatment in any patient. Study-wide findings and caveats: When malignant thyroid tumors were compared with benign nodules, TCR beta diversity was reportedly significantly higher in the malignant tumors. This held in both blood and tumor samples.

This clone has at least ten counts. As yet, its antigen is unknown. Original methodology: What underpinned the distant-metastasis classifier for papillary thyroid cancer was the set of CDR3 differences across clinicopathological groups. TCRdb ran MiXCR on the PCR reads. TCRdb, not the authors, supplied the V and J calls. The sample holds approximately 90,000 clones; about 9.1% are singletons and the top ten take 8.8%. The chain joins TRBV9 to TRBJ2-5, with D uncertain. The specimen was blood. The source is a female donor with papillary thyroid cancer or a benign thyroid nodule (not recorded which). Some clones in this sample may be carry-over from other donors' samples. Written as DNA, the CDR3 is TGTGCCAGCAGCCCTACATCGAGAGAGACCCAGTACTTC. The encoded protein is CASSPTSRETQYF. Combining the CDR3 with reference TRBV9 and TRBJ2-5 gives the whole variable domain DSGVTQTPKHLITATGQRVTLRCSPRSGDLSVYWYQQSLDQGLQFLIQYYNGEERAKGNILERFSAQQFPDLHSELNLSSLELGDSALYFCASSPTSRETQYFGPGTRLLVL.